Included here is one T cell receptor (beta chain) sequence, with context. The antigen is undetermined. The sample comes from a study of radiation and T cells in renal cell carcinoma. Whole-study results and caveats: Baseline intratumoral clonotype presence is unknown without pretreatment biopsies. In blood, top tumor clones expanded by 2 weeks, shrinking by 4.

Sample time point: baseline pretreatment blood. Regarding treatment: 15 Gy SBRT to primary tumor, nephrectomy 4 weeks later. The patient's renal cell carcinoma had clear cell pathology. The assay was immunoSEQ multiplex PCR, and TCRdb's table has in-frame clones only and misses some. The repertoire holds about 150,000 clones, with around 90% as singletons. The CDR3 is made up of 14 amino acids. V was cut by 2 bases and J by 3 bases, with 10 bases left in between. In germline, CDR1 is LNHDA, CDR2 SQIVND (reference sequence). The chain joins TRBV19 to TRBJ2-5, with TRBD1 as a possible D gene (6 bases). The sequenced sample was blood, obtained from a patient whose treatment included radiotherapy and nephrectomy. This clonotype was obtained from an older woman with renal cell carcinoma. CDR3 loop: CASSITGQKETQYF. Written as DNA, the CDR3 is TGTGCCAGTAGTATAACAGGACAGAAAGAGACCCAGTACTTC.